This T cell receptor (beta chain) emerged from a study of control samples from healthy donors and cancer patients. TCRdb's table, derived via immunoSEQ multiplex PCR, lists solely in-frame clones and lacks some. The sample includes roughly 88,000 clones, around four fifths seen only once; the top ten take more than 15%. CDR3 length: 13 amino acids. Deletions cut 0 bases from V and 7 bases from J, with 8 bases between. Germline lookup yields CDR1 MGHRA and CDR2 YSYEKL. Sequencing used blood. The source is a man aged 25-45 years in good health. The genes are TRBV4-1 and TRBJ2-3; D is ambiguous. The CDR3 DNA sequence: TGCGCCAGCAGCCAAGAATCGGTCTATACGCAGTATTTT. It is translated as CASSQESVYTQYF.